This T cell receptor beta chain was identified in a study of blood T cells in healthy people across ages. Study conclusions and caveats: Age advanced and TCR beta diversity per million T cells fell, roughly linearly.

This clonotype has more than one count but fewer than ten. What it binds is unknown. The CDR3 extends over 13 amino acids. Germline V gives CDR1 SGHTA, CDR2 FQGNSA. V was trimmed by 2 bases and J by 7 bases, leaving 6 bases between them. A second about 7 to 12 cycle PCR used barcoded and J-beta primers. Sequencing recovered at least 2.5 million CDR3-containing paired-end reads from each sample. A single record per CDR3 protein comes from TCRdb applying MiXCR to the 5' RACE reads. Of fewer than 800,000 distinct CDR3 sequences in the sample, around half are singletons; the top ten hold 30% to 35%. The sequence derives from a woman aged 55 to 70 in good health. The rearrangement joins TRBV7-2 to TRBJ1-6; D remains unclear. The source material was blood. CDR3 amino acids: CASSLWENSPLHF. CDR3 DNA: TGTGCCAGCAGCTTATGGGAGAATTCACCCCTCCACTTT.